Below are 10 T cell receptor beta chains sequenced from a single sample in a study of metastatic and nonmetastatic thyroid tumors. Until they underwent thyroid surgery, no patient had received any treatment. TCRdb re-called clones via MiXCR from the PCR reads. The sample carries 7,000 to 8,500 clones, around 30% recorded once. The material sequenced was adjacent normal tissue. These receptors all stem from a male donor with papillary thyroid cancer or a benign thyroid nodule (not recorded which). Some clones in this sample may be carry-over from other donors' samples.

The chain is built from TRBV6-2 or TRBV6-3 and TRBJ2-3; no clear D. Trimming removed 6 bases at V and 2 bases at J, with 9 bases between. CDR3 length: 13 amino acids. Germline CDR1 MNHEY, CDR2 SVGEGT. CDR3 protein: CASRGTATDTQYF. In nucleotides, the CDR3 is TGTGCCAGCAGGGGCACAGCCACAGATACGCAGTATTTT.

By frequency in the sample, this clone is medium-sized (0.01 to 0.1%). The CDR3 protein is CASSFGGQTNEQFF. DNA for the CDR3: TGTGCCAGCAGCTTTGGCGGACAGACCAATGAGCAGTTCTTC. The chain combines TRBV11-3 with TRBJ2-1; D may be TRBD1 (6 bases). CDR3 length: 14 residues. Trimming pared 3 bases from V and 6 bases from J, leaving 12 bases between. Per germline, CDR1 SGHNT and CDR2 YENEEA.

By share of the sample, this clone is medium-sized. The CDR3 loop is CASSISYNEQFF. The CDR3 DNA follows: TGTGCCAGTAGTATCTCCTACAATGAGCAGTTCTTC. The rearrangement uses TRBV19 and TRBJ2-1; no clear D gene. Per germline, CDR1 LNHDA and CDR2 SQIVND (reference sequence). V lost 3 bases, J lost 0 bases, and 0 bases lay in between. This CDR3 is 12 amino acids long. Supplemented by reference TRBV19 and TRBJ2-1, the full variable domain reads DGGITQSPKYLFRKEGQNVTLSCEQNLNHDAMYWYRQDPGQGLRLIYYSQIVNDFQKGDIAEGYSVSREKKESFPLTVTSAQKNPTAFYLCASSISYNEQFFGPGTRLTVL.

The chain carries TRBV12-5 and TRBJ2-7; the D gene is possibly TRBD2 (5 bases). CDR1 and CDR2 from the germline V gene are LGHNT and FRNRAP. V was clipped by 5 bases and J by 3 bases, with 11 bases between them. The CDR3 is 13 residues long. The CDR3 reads CASGVGLIYEQYF. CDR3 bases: TGTGCTAGTGGTGTAGGACTGATCTACGAGCAGTACTTC.

In nucleotides, the CDR3 is TGTGCCAGCAGTCTGGGACAACTGCTGGAGGGGGAGACCCAGTACTTC. It translates to CASSLGQLLEGETQYF. The V gene is TRBV12-3 or TRBV12-4, the J gene TRBJ2-5; possibly TRBD1 or TRBD2 for D (6 bases each). This CDR3 has 16 residues. The V end was cut by 5 bases, the J end by 5 bases, with 21 bases between.

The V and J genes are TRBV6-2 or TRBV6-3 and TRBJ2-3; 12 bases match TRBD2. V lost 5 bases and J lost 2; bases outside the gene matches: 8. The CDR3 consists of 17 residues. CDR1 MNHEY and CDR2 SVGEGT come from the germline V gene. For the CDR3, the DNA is TGTGCCAGCAGTCCGACTAGCGGGGGTTCCTACACAGATACGCAGTATTTT. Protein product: CASSPTSGGSYTDTQYF.

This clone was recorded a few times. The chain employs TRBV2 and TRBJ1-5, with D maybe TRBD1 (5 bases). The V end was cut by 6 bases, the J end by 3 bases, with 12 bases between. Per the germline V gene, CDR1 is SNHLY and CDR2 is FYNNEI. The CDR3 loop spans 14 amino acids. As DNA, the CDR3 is TGTGCCAGCAGCCCGGGGCCAGACAATCAGCCCCAGCATTTT. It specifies CASSPGPDNQPQHF.

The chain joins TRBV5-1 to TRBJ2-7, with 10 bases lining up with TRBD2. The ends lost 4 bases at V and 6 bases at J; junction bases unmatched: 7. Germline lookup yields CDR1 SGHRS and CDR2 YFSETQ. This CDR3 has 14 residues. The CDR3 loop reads CASSISGRASEQYF. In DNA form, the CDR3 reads TGCGCCAGCAGCATAAGCGGGAGGGCCTCCGAGCAGTACTTC.

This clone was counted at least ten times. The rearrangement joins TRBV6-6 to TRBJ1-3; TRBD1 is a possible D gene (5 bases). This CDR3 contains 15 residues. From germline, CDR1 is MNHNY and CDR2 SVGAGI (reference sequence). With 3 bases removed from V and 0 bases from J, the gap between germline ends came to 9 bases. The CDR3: CASSYIGGSGNTIYF. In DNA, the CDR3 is TGTGCCAGCAGTTATATCGGGGGCTCTGGAAACACCATATATTTT.

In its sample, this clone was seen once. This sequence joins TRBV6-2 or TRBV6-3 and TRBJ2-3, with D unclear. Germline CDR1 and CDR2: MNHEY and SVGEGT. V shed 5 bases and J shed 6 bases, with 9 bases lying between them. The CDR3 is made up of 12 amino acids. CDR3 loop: CASSVSWDTQYF. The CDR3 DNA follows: TGTGCCAGCAGTGTCAGCTGGGATACGCAGTATTTT.